Listed here are 28 T cell receptor beta chains from one sample, sequenced in a study of cytomegalovirus exposure and HLA in healthy donors. 60 Vbeta and 13 Jbeta primers were used in PCR. The method was immunoSEQ multiplex PCR; TCRdb's version includes in-frame clones alone and lacks a portion of them. This table has 100,000 to 150,000 clones, about 76% appearing once. The specimen sequenced was PBMCs. The receptors originated from a woman aged 35 to 49 in good health and CMV-seronegative.

The V gene is TRBV11-2, the J gene TRBJ1-1; no clear D gene. Germline lookup yields CDR1 SGHAT and CDR2 FQNNGV. CDR3 length equals 11 residues. The V end was cut by 2 bases, the J end by 6 bases, with 4 bases between. This CDR3 is CASSLSAEAFF. In DNA, the CDR3 is TGTGCCAGCAGCTTATCGGCTGAAGCTTTCTTT.

The chain has TRBV18 and TRBJ2-7; 8 nucleotides align to TRBD2. V shed 6 bases and J 2 bases; nucleotides not matched to a gene: 6. The CDR3 extends over 14 amino acids. Germline assignment: CDR1 KGHSH and CDR2 LQKENI. CDR3 loop: CASSLGTRTYEQYF. Here the CDR3 DNA reads TGTGCCAGCTCTCTTGGGACTAGGACCTACGAGCAGTACTTC.

The genes are TRBV15 and TRBJ2-7; D unresolved. Trimming removed 0 bases from V and 0 bases from J, with 9 bases in between. The CDR3 totals 15 residues. Looked up from germline, CDR1 is LNHNV and CDR2 is YYDKDF (reference sequence). The CDR3 DNA reads as TGTGCCACCAGCAGAGATCGTGTCCTCTCCTACGAGCAGTACTTC. Protein product: CATSRDRVLSYEQYF.

This chain connects TRBV2 to TRBJ1-1; 8 bases are shared with TRBD1. The CDR3 is 15 amino acids. V dropped 8 bases and J dropped 3; count of bases not matched to a gene: 11. Germline CDR1 is SNHLY and CDR2 is FYNNEI. CDR3 amino acids: CASRRKEQGDTEAFF. CDR3 DNA sequence: TGTGCCAGCCGAAGAAAAGAACAGGGGGACACTGAAGCTTTCTTT.

This clone was counted only a few times. J is TRBJ1-5 and V is TRBV19, with 8 bases that match TRBD1. The length of the CDR3 is 16 residues. The J segment lost 1 base and the V segment lost 5 bases, leaving 7 bases of the junction unmatched. In germline, CDR1 is LNHDA, CDR2 SQIVND (reference sequence). CDR3 bases: TGTGCCAGTAGTCCCCTTCAGGGGGCCAGCAATCAGCCCCAGCATTTT. Its translation is CASSPLQGASNQPQHF.

The chain combines TRBV11-2 with TRBJ2-3; 8 nucleotides line up with TRBD2. The CDR3 is 15 amino acids. Trimming at V came to 0 bases and at J to 8 bases, leaving 7 bases not matched to a gene. From germline, CDR1 is SGHAT and CDR2 FQNNGV. CDR3 bases: TGTGCCAGCAGCTTAGATCGGCGGGAGGTGGCTACGCAGTATTTT. Its translation is CASSLDRREVATQYF.

J is TRBJ2-3 and V is TRBV5-6; D is possibly TRBD2 (5 bases). The germline V gene has CDR1 SGHDT and CDR2 YYEEEE. The CDR3 runs to 16 residues. Trimming stripped 5 bases from V and 2 bases from J, with 18 bases between. CDR3 protein: CASSLRDGVPTDTQYF. The CDR3 DNA follows: TGTGCCAGCAGTCTTCGAGACGGGGTTCCCACAGATACGCAGTATTTT. Full variable domain (missing parts from reference TRBV5-6 and TRBJ2-3): DAGVTQSPTHLIKTRGQQVTLRCSPKSGHDTVSWYQQALGQGPQFIFQYYEEEERQRGNFPDRFSGHQFPNYSSELNVNALLLGDSALYLCASSLRDGVPTDTQYFGPGTRLTVL.

This clone appeared a few times. This chain links TRBV5-6 with TRBJ2-7, with 7 bases matching TRBD1. V gave up 0 bases and J gave up 3 bases; unmatched junction bases: 3. The V gene's germline CDR1 is SGHDT and CDR2 YYEEEE. This CDR3 has 14 amino acids. CDR3 sequence: CASSLDSGGYEQYF. The CDR3 DNA is TGTGCCAGCAGCTTGGATTCAGGGGGCTACGAGCAGTACTTC.

This clone was seen a few times. This chain connects TRBV29-1 to TRBJ1-1, with TRBD1 matching over 8 bases. Trimming removed 6 bases from V and 0 bases from J; junction bases left unmatched: 3. Germline values: CDR1 SQVTM, CDR2 ANQGSEA. CDR3 length equals 13 residues. The CDR3 region is CSVRTGLNTEAFF. The CDR3 region has the DNA TGCAGCGTGAGGACAGGGCTGAACACTGAAGCTTTCTTT.

A note on this clone: The same CDR3 is also encoded by other DNA sequences in this sample. CDR3 nucleotides: TGTGCCAGCAGCTTGAGGGGAGGAAACACTGAAGCTTTCTTT. It codes for CASSLRGGNTEAFF. J is TRBJ1-1 and V is TRBV11-2; weak D call: TRBD1 (5 bases). Trimming stripped 3 bases from V and 2 bases from J, with 10 bases between. CDR3 size: 14 residues. Germline V gene lookup returns CDR1 SGHAT and CDR2 FQNNGV.

J is TRBJ2-1 and V is TRBV2, with 7 bases aligning to TRBD2. Trimming cost V 6 bases and J 4 bases; bases outside gene matches: 12. The germline CDR1 and CDR2 sequences are SNHLY and FYNNEI. CDR3 length: 16 amino acids. The CDR3 region has the DNA TGTGCCAGCAGGGACCCGGGACTACCAAAATACAATGAGCAGTTCTTC. Its protein is CASRDPGLPKYNEQFF.

In the case of this clone: A read error may produce the germline difference seen at one junction end. This rearrangement joins TRBV4-1 to TRBJ2-5; the match to TRBD2 covers 14 bases. Germline CDR1 MGHRA, CDR2 YSYEKL. The CDR3 totals 17 residues. The CDR3 is CASSPGLAGANQEAQYF. Here the CDR3 DNA reads TGCGCCAGCAGCCCGGGACTAGCGGGAGCCAACCAAGAGGCCCAGTACTTC.

The V call is TRBV5-1, the J call TRBJ2-3, with 7 bases fitting TRBD2. The CDR3 is made up of 17 amino acids. Unmatched junction bases numbered 11, after V lost 2 bases and J lost 2 bases. Germline CDR1 is SGHRS and CDR2 is YFSETQ. In DNA form, the CDR3 reads TGCGCCAGCAGCTTAGGTTTGGGAGGGGCAGACACAGATACGCAGTATTTT. Amino acids: CASSLGLGGADTDTQYF.

The rearrangement links TRBV7-9 to TRBJ1-2, with 8 bases aligning to TRBD1. CDR1 is SEHNR, CDR2 FQNEAQ, per germline (reference sequence). The CDR3 runs 15 residues. The V gene end was trimmed by 7 bases and the J gene end by 4 bases; junction bases not matched to a gene: 11. CDR3 bases: TGTGCCAGCACCCACTCAGGGGGCGGGAGCTATGGCTACACCTTC. The encoded protein is CASTHSGGGSYGYTF.

The chain has TRBV4-1 and TRBJ2-1; 9 nucleotides line up with TRBD1. The germline V gene encodes CDR1 MGHRA and CDR2 YSYEKL. The CDR3 loop spans 16 amino acids. The V and J ends lost 2 bases and 4 bases, in that order; junction bases with no gene match: 6. Here the CDR3 DNA reads TGCGCCAGCAGCCAATGGACAGGGGACCCTTACAATGAGCAGTTCTTC. Its protein product is CASSQWTGDPYNEQFF.

This chain links TRBV10-2 with TRBJ1-2; D is perhaps TRBD1 (6 bases). Between the trimmed V and J ends, which lost 0 bases and 8 bases, there was a span of 19 bases. CDR1 and CDR2 (germline): WSHSY, SAAADI. CDR3 size: 16 residues. Here the CDR3 reads CASSESRGTHAEGYTF. In DNA, the CDR3 is TGCGCCAGCAGTGAGTCTAGGGGGACCCACGCAGAGGGCTACACCTTC.

The gene calls are TRBV7-3 and TRBJ2-7; maybe TRBD2 (7 bases). The V end was cut by 1 base, the J end by 0 bases, with 19 bases between. The CDR3 runs to 18 residues. Looked up from germline, CDR1 is SGHTA and CDR2 is FQGTGA. The CDR3 loop is CASSLRGGGANSSYEQYF. The CDR3 DNA follows: TGTGCCAGCAGCTTAAGGGGGGGCGGGGCGAACAGCTCCTACGAGCAGTACTTC.

The J gene is TRBJ1-1, the V gene TRBV18; 7 bases match TRBD1. There are 13 residues in the CDR3. The germline V gene has CDR1 KGHSH and CDR2 LQKENI. With 1 base clipped from V and 8 bases from J, the junction kept 4 bases outside the gene matches. The CDR3 DNA reads as TGTGCCAGCTCACCACTGGCGGGACAGGAAGCTTTCTTT. Protein product: CASSPLAGQEAFF.

This clone has just one count. This rearrangement joins TRBV6-5 to TRBJ2-7; 9 bases are shared with TRBD2. Trimming at V came to 5 bases and at J to 10 bases, leaving 15 bases not matched to a gene. This CDR3 contains 15 residues. Per germline, CDR1 MNHEY and CDR2 SVGAGI. As DNA, the CDR3 is TGTGCCAGCAGTCAGATAGCGGGAGTTAGCGGAGCCCAGTACTTC. This sequence encodes CASSQIAGVSGAQYF.

The V and J genes are TRBV11-2 and TRBJ1-1, with D uncertain. Trimming pared 5 bases from V and 1 base from J, leaving 11 bases between. This CDR3 region has 14 residues. Per the germline V gene, CDR1 is SGHAT and CDR2 is FQNNGV. In DNA form, the CDR3 reads TGTGCCAGCAGCAAGACGACGGGGAACACTGAAGCTTTCTTT. Its protein product is CASSKTTGNTEAFF.

The rearrangement joins TRBV5-1 to TRBJ1-2; 8 bases match TRBD1. This CDR3 has 14 amino acids. Germline lookup yields CDR1 SGHRS and CDR2 YFSETQ. The ends lost 0 bases at V and 7 bases at J; junction bases unmatched: 5. The CDR3 DNA reads as TGCGCCAGCAGCTTGGGGCAGGGGGCCCTTGGCTACACCTTC. Residues: CASSLGQGALGYTF.

This clone has only one observation. The chain is built from TRBV7-9 and TRBJ1-3; D not certain. This CDR3 has 14 amino acids. Germline CDR1 reads SEHNR; CDR2 reads FQNEAQ (reference sequence). The V end was cut by 4 bases, the J end by 1 base, with 8 bases between. The CDR3 region has the DNA TGTGCCAGCAGCTCTCGTCTATCTGGAAACACCATATATTTT. This gives the protein CASSSRLSGNTIYF. Using reference TRBV7-9 and TRBJ1-3 for the parts outside the CDR3, the full variable domain is DTGVSQNPRHKITKRGQNVTFRCDPISEHNRLYWYRQTLGQGPEFLTYFQNEAQLEKSRLLSDRFSAERPKGSFSTLEIQRTEQGDSAMYLCASSSRLSGNTIYFGEGSWLTVV.

This chain links TRBV4-3 with TRBJ2-7; 9 positions match TRBD1. The trim removed 4 bases at V and 4 bases at J, leaving 11 bases unmatched. The length of the CDR3 is 16 residues. Germline V CDR1 and CDR2: LGHNA, YSLEER. The CDR3, as DNA: TGCGCCAGCAGCCCGACGACTGGGACAGGGCGATACGAGCAGTACTTC. Protein sequence: CASSPTTGTGRYEQYF.

The chain is built from TRBV27 and TRBJ2-1; 14 bases fit TRBD2. With 7 bases clipped from V and 7 bases from J, the junction kept 6 bases outside the gene matches. Germline CDR1 is MNHEY and CDR2 is SMNVEV (reference sequence). The CDR3 loop spans 15 amino acids. The CDR3, as DNA: TGTGCCAGCATAAGGACTAGCGGGAGGTTAAATGAGCAGTTCTTC. This gives the protein CASIRTSGRLNEQFF.

The chain employs TRBV5-1 and TRBJ2-5; 11 bases fit TRBD1. Germline trimming cut 1 base from V and 1 base from J; bases unmatched to any gene: 6. The CDR3 sequence is 17 residues long. CDR1 and CDR2 (germline): SGHRS, YFSETQ. CDR3: CASSLRSGTGGQETQYF. The CDR3, as DNA: TGCGCCAGCAGCTTGAGGTCCGGGACAGGGGGCCAAGAGACCCAGTACTTC.

This chain links TRBV28 with TRBJ2-1; D is uncertain. CDR1 and CDR2 (germline): MDHEN, SYDVKM. This CDR3 contains 16 residues. Between the trimmed V and J ends, which lost 2 bases and 4 bases, there was a span of 15 bases. CDR3 protein: CASSLIQEREYNEQFF. The CDR3 DNA follows: TGTGCCAGCAGTTTAATCCAGGAACGAGAATACAATGAGCAGTTCTTC.

This clone was detected a few times. CDR3 DNA: TGTGCCAGCAGTCCGTGGACAGGGCCCACCGGGGAGCTGTTTTTT. Translation: CASSPWTGPTGELFF. This rearrangement joins TRBV6-5 to TRBJ2-2, with 8 bases fitting TRBD1. J was trimmed by 4 bases and V by 5 bases; bases with no gene match: 6. Per the germline V gene, CDR1 is MNHEY and CDR2 is SVGAGI. CDR3 length: 15 residues.

The rearrangement joins TRBV15 to TRBJ2-7; a possible D gene is TRBD2 (7 bases). This CDR3 is built from 16 residues. Deletions cut 0 bases from V and 3 bases from J, with 15 bases between. Germline CDR1 is LNHNV and CDR2 is YYDKDF (reference sequence). The CDR3 loop reads CATSRDTGGEFYEQYF. CDR3 DNA sequence: TGTGCCACCAGCAGAGATACGGGGGGCGAATTCTACGAGCAGTACTTC.